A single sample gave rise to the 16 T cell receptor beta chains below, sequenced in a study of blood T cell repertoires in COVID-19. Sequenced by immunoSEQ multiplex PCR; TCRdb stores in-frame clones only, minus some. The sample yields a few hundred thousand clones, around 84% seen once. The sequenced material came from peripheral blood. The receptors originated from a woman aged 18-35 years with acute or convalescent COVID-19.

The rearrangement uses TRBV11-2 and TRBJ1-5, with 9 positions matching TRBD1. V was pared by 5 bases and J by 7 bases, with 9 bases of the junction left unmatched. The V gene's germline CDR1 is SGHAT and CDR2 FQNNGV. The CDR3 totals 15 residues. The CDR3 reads CASSLHRGLGQPQHF. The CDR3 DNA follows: TGTGCCAGCAGCCTCCACAGGGGGCTCGGACAGCCCCAGCATTTT. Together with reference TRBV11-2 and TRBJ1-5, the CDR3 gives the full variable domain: EAGVAQSPRYKIIEKRQSVAFWCNPISGHATLYWYQQILGQGPKLLIQFQNNGVVDDSQLPKDRFSAERLKGVDSTLKIQPAKLEDSAVYLCASSLHRGLGQPQHFGDGTRLSIL.

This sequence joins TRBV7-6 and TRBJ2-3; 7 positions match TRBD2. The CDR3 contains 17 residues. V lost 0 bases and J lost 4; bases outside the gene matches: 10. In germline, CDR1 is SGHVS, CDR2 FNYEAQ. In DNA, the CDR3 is TGTGCCAGCAGCTTAGCCGGGGACGGGAGGAAGGCAGATACGCAGTATTTT. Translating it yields CASSLAGDGRKADTQYF. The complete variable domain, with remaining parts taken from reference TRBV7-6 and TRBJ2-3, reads GAGVSQSPRYKVTKRGQDVALRCDPISGHVSLYWYRQALGQGPEFLTYFNYEAQQDKSGLPNDRFSAERPEGSISTLTIQRTEQRDSAMYRCASSLAGDGRKADTQYFGPGTRLTVL.

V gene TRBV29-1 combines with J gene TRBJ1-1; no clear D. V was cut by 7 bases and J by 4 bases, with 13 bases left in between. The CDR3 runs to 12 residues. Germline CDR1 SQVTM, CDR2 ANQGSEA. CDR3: CSGREASTEAFF. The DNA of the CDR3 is TGCAGCGGAAGGGAGGCCAGCACTGAAGCTTTCTTT.

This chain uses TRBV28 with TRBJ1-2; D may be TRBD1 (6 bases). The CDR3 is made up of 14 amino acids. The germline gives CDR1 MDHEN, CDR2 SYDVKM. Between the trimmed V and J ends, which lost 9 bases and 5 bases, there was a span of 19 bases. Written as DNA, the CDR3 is TGTGCCAGTAATCGGGACAACGGATGGTATGGCTACACCTTC. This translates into CASNRDNGWYGYTF.

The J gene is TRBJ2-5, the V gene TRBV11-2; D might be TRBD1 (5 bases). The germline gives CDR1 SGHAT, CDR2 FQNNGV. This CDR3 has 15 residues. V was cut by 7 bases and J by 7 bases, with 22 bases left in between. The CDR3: CASTLSQGPIRTQYF. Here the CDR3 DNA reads TGTGCCAGCACCCTTTCCCAGGGTCCCATTCGGACCCAGTACTTC.

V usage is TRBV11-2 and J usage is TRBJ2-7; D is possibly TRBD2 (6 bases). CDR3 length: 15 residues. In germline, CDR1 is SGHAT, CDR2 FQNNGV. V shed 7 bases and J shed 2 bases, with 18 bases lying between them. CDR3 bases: TGTGCCAGCACTCCTGGGGCGGGGAGGACCTACGAGCAGTACTTC. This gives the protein CASTPGAGRTYEQYF.

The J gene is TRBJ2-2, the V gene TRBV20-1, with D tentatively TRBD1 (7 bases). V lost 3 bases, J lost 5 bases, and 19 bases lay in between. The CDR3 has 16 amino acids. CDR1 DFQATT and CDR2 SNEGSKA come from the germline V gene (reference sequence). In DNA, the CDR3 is TGCAGTGCTAGTATGCGGGAAACAGGGGAAACCGGGGAGCTGTTTTTT. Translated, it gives CSASMRETGETGELFF.

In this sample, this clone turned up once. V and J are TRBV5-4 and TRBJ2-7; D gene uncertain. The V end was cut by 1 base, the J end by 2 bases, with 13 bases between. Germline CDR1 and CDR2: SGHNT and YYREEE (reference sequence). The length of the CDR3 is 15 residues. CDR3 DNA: TGTGCCAGCAGCTTGCCTTCTGATCTAGCCTACGAGCAGTACTTC. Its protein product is CASSLPSDLAYEQYF.

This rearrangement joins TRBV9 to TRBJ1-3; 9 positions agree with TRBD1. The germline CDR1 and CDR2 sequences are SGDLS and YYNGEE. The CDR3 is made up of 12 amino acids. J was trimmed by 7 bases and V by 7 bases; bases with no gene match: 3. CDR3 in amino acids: CASEGQGNTIYF. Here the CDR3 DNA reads TGTGCCAGCGAAGGACAGGGGAACACCATATATTTT.

The CDR3 sequence: CASSPLGQEVGGYTF. The CDR3 nucleotides read TGCGCCAGCAGCCCTCTAGGACAGGAGGTTGGTGGCTACACCTTC. The rearrangement joins TRBV5-1 to TRBJ1-2, with TRBD1 identical over 7 bases. Trimming took 4 bases from V and 7 from J; bases not matched to a gene: 13. Germline CDR1 reads SGHRS; CDR2 reads YFSETQ. The CDR3 has 15 residues.

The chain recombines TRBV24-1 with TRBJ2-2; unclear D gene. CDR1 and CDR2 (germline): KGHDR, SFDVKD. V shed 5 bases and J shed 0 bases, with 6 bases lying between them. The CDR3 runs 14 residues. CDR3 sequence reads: CATSGHTNTGELFF. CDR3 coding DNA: TGTGCCACCAGTGGGCACACGAACACCGGGGAGCTGTTTTTT.

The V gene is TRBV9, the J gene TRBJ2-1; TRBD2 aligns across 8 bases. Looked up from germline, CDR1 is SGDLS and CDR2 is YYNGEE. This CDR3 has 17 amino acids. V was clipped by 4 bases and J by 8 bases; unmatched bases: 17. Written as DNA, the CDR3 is TGTGCCAGCAGCCCCCGACTAGCGAGGTTAGGGGGGGATGAGCAGTTCTTC. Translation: CASSPRLARLGGDEQFF.

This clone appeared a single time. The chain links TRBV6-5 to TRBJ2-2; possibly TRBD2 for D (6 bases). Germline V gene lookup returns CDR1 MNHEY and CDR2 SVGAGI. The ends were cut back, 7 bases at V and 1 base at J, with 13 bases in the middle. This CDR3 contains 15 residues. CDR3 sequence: CASTLRRGNTGELFF. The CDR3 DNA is TGTGCCAGCACCCTCCGGCGGGGGAACACCGGGGAGCTGTTTTTT.

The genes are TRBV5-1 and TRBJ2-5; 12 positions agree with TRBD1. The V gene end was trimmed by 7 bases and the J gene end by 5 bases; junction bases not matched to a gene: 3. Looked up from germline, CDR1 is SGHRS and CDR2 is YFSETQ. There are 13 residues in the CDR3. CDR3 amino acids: CASGTGGTETQYF. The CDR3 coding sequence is TGCGCCAGCGGGACAGGGGGCACGGAGACCCAGTACTTC.

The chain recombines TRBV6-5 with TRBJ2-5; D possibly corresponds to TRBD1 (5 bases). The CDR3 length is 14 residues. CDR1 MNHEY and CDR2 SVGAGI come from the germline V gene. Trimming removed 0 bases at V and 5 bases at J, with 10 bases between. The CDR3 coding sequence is TGTGCCAGCAGTTACTCGGGGCAAAGGGAGACCCAGTACTTC. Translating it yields CASSYSGQRETQYF.

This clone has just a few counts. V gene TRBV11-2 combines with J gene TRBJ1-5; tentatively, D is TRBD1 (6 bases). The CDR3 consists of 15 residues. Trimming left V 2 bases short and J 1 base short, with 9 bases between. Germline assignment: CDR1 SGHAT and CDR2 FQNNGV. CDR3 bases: TGTGCCAGCAGCTTAACAGGGAGCAGCAATCAGCCCCAGCATTTT. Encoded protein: CASSLTGSSNQPQHF. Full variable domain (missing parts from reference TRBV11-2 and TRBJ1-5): EAGVAQSPRYKIIEKRQSVAFWCNPISGHATLYWYQQILGQGPKLLIQFQNNGVVDDSQLPKDRFSAERLKGVDSTLKIQPAKLEDSAVYLCASSLTGSSNQPQHFGDGTRLSIL.